These 30 T cell receptor beta chains were sequenced from one sample in a study of T-cell reconstitution after alpha-beta-depleted transplantation in children. The library targeted TCRbeta and was prepared with unique molecular identifiers. TCRdb fed the PCR reads into MiXCR, producing one record per CDR3 protein. Of a few hundred thousand distinct CDR3 sequences in the sample, more than 7.5% are singletons; the top ten hold approximately 5%. Sequenced material: PBMCs from the stem cell graft donor, taken from the stem cell graft. The origin of the receptors is a human donor who donated a stem cell graft to a child with SCID.

The table lists this clonotype with many counts. This chain links TRBV12-3 or TRBV12-4 with TRBJ1-2; maybe TRBD1 (5 bases). The CDR3 has 13 residues. V was cut by 6 bases and J by 4 bases, with 12 bases left in between. The CDR3 loop reads CASRPRGTYGYTF. The DNA of the CDR3 is TGTGCCAGCAGGCCACGGGGCACCTATGGCTACACCTTC.

V and J are TRBV4-2 and TRBJ2-7; D uncertain. This CDR3 is built from 13 residues. Trimming removed 10 bases at V and 6 bases at J, with 19 bases between. Germline lookup yields CDR1 LGHNA and CDR2 YNFKEQ. CDR3 DNA sequence: TGTGCCATGGGCCCCGGGCCACTCTGCGAGCAGTACTTC. The encoded protein is CAMGPGPLCEQYF.

This clonotype was seen ten or more times. This sequence joins TRBV5-6 and TRBJ1-3; D gene ambiguous. This CDR3 region has 15 residues. Germline assignment: CDR1 SGHDT and CDR2 YYEEEE. The V and J ends lost 2 bases and 7 bases respectively, with 16 bases between them. The CDR3 region is CASSFVRGERNTIYF. The DNA for the CDR3 is TGTGCCAGCAGCTTTGTCCGGGGAGAGAGGAACACCATATATTTT. The full variable domain, completed using reference TRBV5-6 and TRBJ1-3, is DAGVTQSPTHLIKTRGQQVTLRCSPKSGHDTVSWYQQALGQGPQFIFQYYEEEERQRGNFPDRFSGHQFPNYSSELNVNALLLGDSALYLCASSFVRGERNTIYFGEGSWLTVV.

This clonotype showed up many times. This chain links TRBV6-5 with TRBJ1-3; a possible D gene is TRBD1 (5 bases). The ends were cut back, 6 bases at V and 0 bases at J, with 18 bases in the middle. Germline V gene sequence: CDR1 MNHEY, CDR2 SVGAGI. The CDR3 contains 17 residues. CDR3 protein: CASSSIRDPSSGNTIYF. CDR3 in DNA: TGTGCCAGCAGCTCAATCCGGGACCCAAGCTCTGGAAACACCATATATTTT.

This clonotype occurred many times. V usage is TRBV20-1 and J usage is TRBJ1-2, with 9 bases fitting TRBD1. J lost 4 bases, V lost 2 bases, and 8 bases had no gene match. Germline V CDR1 and CDR2: DFQATT, SNEGSKA (reference sequence). The CDR3 runs to 15 residues. For the CDR3, the DNA is TGCAGTGCTAGACCCAGCGGACAGGGGACCTATGGCTACACCTTC. Protein: CSARPSGQGTYGYTF.

This clonotype occurred many times. V and J are TRBV5-1 and TRBJ2-3; TRBD2 agrees at 7 bases. Germline V gives CDR1 SGHRS, CDR2 YFSETQ. The CDR3 contains 14 residues. Trimming at V came to 4 bases and at J to 2 bases, leaving 4 bases not matched to a gene. The CDR3 DNA follows: TGCGCCAGCAGCCGTCGGGGGGACACAGATACGCAGTATTTT. Its protein product is CASSRRGDTDTQYF.

This clonotype showed up many times. This chain joins TRBV20-1 and TRBJ2-3, with no clear D. In germline, CDR1 is DFQATT, CDR2 SNEGSKA (reference sequence). Trimming took 5 bases from V and 1 from J, leaving 16 bases between them. The CDR3 totals 15 residues. CDR3 coding DNA: TGCAGTGCTCCTGGGCCTCCCTGGGGCACAGATACGCAGTATTTT. Translation gives CSAPGPPWGTDTQYF.

The rearrangement links TRBV7-2 to TRBJ2-5, with D tentatively TRBD1 or TRBD2 (5 bases each). Germline CDR1 SGHTA, CDR2 FQGNSA. The CDR3 extends over 15 amino acids. V lost 1 base, J lost 5 bases, and 14 bases lay in between. In DNA, the CDR3 is TGTGCCAGCAGCTTAGACCGGGACCAGGTGGAGACCCAGTACTTC. Amino acids: CASSLDRDQVETQYF.

This clonotype has more than one count but fewer than ten. The chain has TRBV7-3 and TRBJ2-7; TRBD1 aligns across 8 bases. There are 14 residues in the CDR3. From germline, CDR1 is SGHTA and CDR2 FQGTGA. V dropped 0 bases and J dropped 9; count of bases not matched to a gene: 7. In nucleotides, the CDR3 is TGTGCCAGCAGCTTAACCGGGGACAGGAAAAGGCAGTACTTC. It is translated as CASSLTGDRKRQYF.

In this sample, this clonotype turned up many times. V is TRBV10-2 and J is TRBJ2-2, with D possibly being TRBD2 (5 bases). Germline loops: CDR1 WSHSY, CDR2 SAAADI. The CDR3 totals 14 residues. V lost 9 bases, J lost 0 bases, and 11 bases lay in between. For the CDR3, the DNA is TGCGCCAGTTATAGCGTCGCGAACACCGGGGAGCTGTTTTTT. Protein: CASYSVANTGELFF.

This clonotype was picked up many times. The chain recombines TRBV20-1 with TRBJ2-5; 7 nucleotides agree with TRBD2. The germline V gene has CDR1 DFQATT and CDR2 SNEGSKA (reference sequence). V shed 2 bases, J shed 7 bases, and the junction held 7 bases outside the gene matches. The CDR3 contains 13 residues. The CDR3 DNA is TGCAGTGCTAGACTCGGGGGGATGGGGACCCAGTACTTC. Protein product: CSARLGGMGTQYF.

This clonotype appeared many times. The chain uses TRBV29-1 and TRBJ1-1, with TRBD1 matching over 8 bases. Trimming cost V 6 bases and J 4 bases; bases outside gene matches: 10. There are 14 residues in the CDR3. The germline V gene has CDR1 SQVTM and CDR2 ANQGSEA. The CDR3 coding sequence is TGCAGCGTCTCACGACAGGGGCCGGGCACTGAAGCTTTCTTT. Its translation is CSVSRQGPGTEAFF.

At least ten counts were recorded for this clonotype. This chain connects TRBV7-2 to TRBJ1-2, with D tentatively TRBD1 (5 bases). The CDR3 length is 14 residues. Trimming removed 0 bases from V and 8 bases from J, with 13 bases in between. In germline, CDR1 is SGHTA, CDR2 FQGNSA. DNA of the CDR3: TGTGCCAGCAGCTTAGCGGCGCCAGGGAGCGGCTACACCTTC. Residues: CASSLAAPGSGYTF.

In its sample, this clonotype was seen many times. The chain employs TRBV11-2 and TRBJ2-5; the match to TRBD1 covers 9 bases. This CDR3 comprises 17 residues. In germline, CDR1 is SGHAT, CDR2 FQNNGV. The ends lost 1 base at V and 4 bases at J; junction bases unmatched: 10. The CDR3 sequence: CASSLGRWDRDGETQYF. The CDR3 bases are TGTGCCAGCAGCTTAGGGCGCTGGGACAGGGATGGAGAGACCCAGTACTTC. Together with reference TRBV11-2 and TRBJ2-5, the CDR3 gives the full variable domain: EAGVAQSPRYKIIEKRQSVAFWCNPISGHATLYWYQQILGQGPKLLIQFQNNGVVDDSQLPKDRFSAERLKGVDSTLKIQPAKLEDSAVYLCASSLGRWDRDGETQYFGPGTRLLVL.

Many counts were recorded for this clonotype. The V and J genes are TRBV12-3 or TRBV12-4 and TRBJ1-1; D is perhaps TRBD1 (6 bases). CDR3 length: 14 residues. V lost 6 bases and J 4 bases, leaving 15 bases between the germline ends. In nucleotides, the CDR3 is TGTGCCAGCAGCGGGACATGGGGGAGCACTGAAGCTTTCTTT. It specifies CASSGTWGSTEAFF.

This clonotype came up many times. The chain is built from TRBV18 and TRBJ1-4, with 8 bases that match TRBD1. The CDR3 extends over 17 amino acids. Germline V lookup: CDR1 KGHSH, CDR2 LQKENI. The junction had 17 bases not matched to a gene; V was cut back by 6 bases and J by 8 bases. The CDR3 nucleotides are TGTGCCAGCTCCGGACGGGGACAGGCCATCCTTAAGGAAAAACTGTTTTTT. Its translation: CASSGRGQAILKEKLFF.

This clonotype was picked up many times. The chain carries TRBV6-5 and TRBJ1-4; unclear D gene. V shed 0 bases and J shed 8 bases, with 10 bases lying between them. This CDR3 spans 14 amino acids. From germline, CDR1 is MNHEY and CDR2 SVGAGI. The DNA for the CDR3 is TGTGCCAGCAGTTACTCCCGGTCCCGGGAAAAACTGTTTTTT. Encoded protein: CASSYSRSREKLFF.

This clonotype came up many times. The rearrangement uses TRBV20-1 and TRBJ1-5; D gene uncertain. Trimming removed 3 bases at V and 2 bases at J, with 11 bases between. Germline CDR1 DFQATT, CDR2 SNEGSKA (reference sequence). The CDR3 contains 14 residues. CDR3 residues: CSASSGVGNQPQHF. The CDR3 region has the DNA TGCAGTGCTAGTTCCGGTGTGGGCAATCAGCCCCAGCATTTT.

This clonotype was detected ten times or more. This chain uses TRBV29-1 with TRBJ2-3; D is perhaps TRBD1 (5 bases). V was clipped by 5 bases and J by 6 bases, with 18 bases between them. The CDR3 is 14 amino acids. Germline-derived CDR1 and CDR2 are SQVTM and ANQGSEA. CDR3 DNA: TGCAGCGTTCCCGACAGCTATGTCATCGATACGCAGTATTTT. It encodes CSVPDSYVIDTQYF.

In this sample, this clonotype turned up many times. V is TRBV7-2 and J is TRBJ1-4, with a tentative D call TRBD1 (6 bases). Per germline, CDR1 SGHTA and CDR2 FQGNSA. The CDR3 sequence is 15 residues long. The V and J ends lost 5 bases and 7 bases respectively, with 17 bases between them. The CDR3 reads CASSPAGGVGEKLFF. Written as DNA, the CDR3 is TGTGCCAGCAGCCCCGCCGGGGGCGTGGGTGAAAAACTGTTTTTT.

This clonotype has ten or more counts. This chain joins TRBV27 and TRBJ1-2, with 8 bases that match TRBD1. CDR1 is MNHEY, CDR2 SMNVEV, per germline (reference sequence). The CDR3 is 14 amino acids. Trimming removed 4 bases from V and 3 bases from J; junction bases left unmatched: 4. This CDR3 reads CASSSMTGDYGYTF. DNA of the CDR3: TGTGCCAGCAGTTCAATGACAGGGGACTATGGCTACACCTTC.

This clonotype showed up many times. V gene TRBV3-1 combines with J gene TRBJ1-5; unclear D gene. The germline CDR1 and CDR2 sequences are LGHDT and YNNKEL (reference sequence). The germline V and J ends were trimmed by 5 bases and 7 bases, with 12 bases remaining between them. The CDR3 runs to 13 residues. This CDR3 reads CASSGVSGQPQHF. The CDR3 DNA is TGTGCCAGCAGCGGAGTCAGTGGGCAGCCCCAGCATTTT. The whole variable domain, remainder taken from reference TRBV3-1 and TRBJ1-5, is DTAVSQTPKYLVTQMGNDKSIKCEQNLGHDTMYWYKQDSKKFLKIMFSYNNKELIINETVPNRFSPKSPDKAHLNLHINSLELGDSAVYFCASSGVSGQPQHFGDGTRLSIL.

This clonotype was picked up many times. The V call is TRBV20-1, the J call TRBJ2-3; D is perhaps TRBD2 (5 bases). The ends were cut back, 3 bases at V and 5 bases at J, with 12 bases in the middle. This CDR3 is built from 13 residues. The germline V gene has CDR1 DFQATT and CDR2 SNEGSKA (reference sequence). The CDR3 DNA sequence: TGCAGTGCTAGGTGGCGGGCGGTAGATACGCAGTATTTT. Translation gives CSARWRAVDTQYF.

Comment on this clonotype: A junction end diverges from the germline sequence, so it may reflect a read error. The J gene is TRBJ1-2, the V gene TRBV9; D may be TRBD1 (5 bases). CDR1 is SGDLS, CDR2 YYNGEE, per germline. The CDR3 length is 13 residues. The CDR3 is CARSASGRHGHTF. The CDR3 DNA reads TGTGCCCGCAGCGCGTCAGGGAGGCATGGCCACACCTTC.

This clonotype showed up many times. This chain joins TRBV20-1 and TRBJ1-5; 10 bases are shared with TRBD1. The germline gives CDR1 DFQATT, CDR2 SNEGSKA (reference sequence). J was trimmed by 5 bases and V by 1 base; bases with no gene match: 5. The CDR3 extends over 15 amino acids. The CDR3 spells CSARAPGQGYQPQHF. For the CDR3, the DNA is TGCAGTGCTAGAGCTCCGGGACAGGGGTATCAGCCCCAGCATTTT.

This clonotype was seen many times. The CDR3 is CAISDHGGSGATDTQYF. CDR3 nucleotides: TGTGCCATCAGTGATCATGGTGGTAGCGGGGCCACAGATACGCAGTATTTT. This chain connects TRBV10-3 to TRBJ2-3; 8 nucleotides match TRBD2. There are 17 residues in the CDR3. CDR1 and CDR2 from the germline V gene are ENHRY and SYGVKD. V lost 3 bases and J lost 2; bases outside the gene matches: 10.

In its sample, this clonotype was seen many times. J is TRBJ2-2 and V is TRBV13; 9 bases are a match to TRBD1. The CDR3 extends over 16 amino acids. The germline CDR1 and CDR2 sequences are PRHDT and FYEKMQ (reference sequence). Trimming removed 1 base from V and 6 bases from J; junction bases left unmatched: 6. CDR3 sequence: CASSLDTTGGAGELFF. DNA of the CDR3: TGTGCCAGCAGCTTAGACACAACAGGGGGCGCCGGGGAGCTGTTTTTT.

The table lists this clonotype with many counts. This rearrangement joins TRBV7-2 to TRBJ1-2, with D tentatively TRBD1 (5 bases). This CDR3 contains 14 residues. Trimming stripped 5 bases from V and 0 bases from J, with 10 bases between. Germline lookup yields CDR1 SGHTA and CDR2 FQGNSA. In DNA form, the CDR3 reads TGTGCCAGCAGCCGGGACGGATCTAACTATGGCTACACCTTC. Protein sequence: CASSRDGSNYGYTF.

This clonotype has a handful of counts. CDR3 DNA sequence: TGTGCCTGGAGTGTATCAGGGGCCGGAAAACTGTTTTTT. It specifies CAWSVSGAGKLFF. The chain links TRBV30 to TRBJ1-4; D may be TRBD1 (6 bases). CDR1 GTSNPN and CDR2 SVGIG come from the germline V gene (reference sequence). The length of the CDR3 is 13 residues. V was clipped by 0 bases and J by 10 bases, with 12 bases between them.

This clonotype was counted many times. Because the CDR3 is missing its conserved closing phenylalanine or tryptophan, this is likely a read error. It is unclear where the CDR3 begins or ends on the DNA, so no DNA is shown, and the CDR3 is as TCRdb lists it. CDR3: CASSRGPLA. The chain joins TRBV12-3 or TRBV12-4 to TRBJ2-1; TRBD1 reflects the table's D call only, with no check against the DNA. 9 amino acids form the CDR3, both terminal residues included.